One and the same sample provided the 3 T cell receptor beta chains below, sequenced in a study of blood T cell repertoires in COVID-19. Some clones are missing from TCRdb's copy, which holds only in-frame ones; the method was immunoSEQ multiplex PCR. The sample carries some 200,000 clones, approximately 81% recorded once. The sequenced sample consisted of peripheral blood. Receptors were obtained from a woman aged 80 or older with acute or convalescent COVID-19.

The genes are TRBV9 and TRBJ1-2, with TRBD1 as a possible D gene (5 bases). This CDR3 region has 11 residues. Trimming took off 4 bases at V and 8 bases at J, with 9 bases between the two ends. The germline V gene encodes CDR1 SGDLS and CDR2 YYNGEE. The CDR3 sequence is CASSNQGGYTF. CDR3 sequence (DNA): TGTGCCAGCAGCAACCAGGGAGGCTACACCTTC. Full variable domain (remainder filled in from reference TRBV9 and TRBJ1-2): DSGVTQTPKHLITATGQRVTLRCSPRSGDLSVYWYQQSLDQGLQFLIQYYNGEERAKGNILERFSAQQFPDLHSELNLSSLELGDSALYFCASSNQGGYTFGSGTRLTVV.

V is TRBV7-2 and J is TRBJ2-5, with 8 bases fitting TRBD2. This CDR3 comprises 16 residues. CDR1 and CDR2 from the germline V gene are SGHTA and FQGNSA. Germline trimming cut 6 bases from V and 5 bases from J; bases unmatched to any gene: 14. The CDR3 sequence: CASRQTSARAGETQYF. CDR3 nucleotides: TGTGCCAGCAGACAGACTAGCGCCCGGGCAGGGGAGACCCAGTACTTC.

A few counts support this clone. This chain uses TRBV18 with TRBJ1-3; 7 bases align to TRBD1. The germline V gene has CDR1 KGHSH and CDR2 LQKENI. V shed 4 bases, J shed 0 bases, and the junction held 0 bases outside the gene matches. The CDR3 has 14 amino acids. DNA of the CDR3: TGTGCCAGCTCACAGGGGGCCTCTGGAAACACCATATATTTT. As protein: CASSQGASGNTIYF.